One T cell receptor beta chain is described in this entry. What it binds is unknown. This sample is drawn from a study of shared clonotypes between healthy human individuals. Study overall: A couple of female and three male donors aged 18 to 49 were enrolled.

Clones were read by immunoSEQ multiplex PCR, and TCRdb kept only the in-frame ones, dropping some. The data show 2.3 million or so clones, approximately 93% seen once. The germline gives CDR1 WSHSY, CDR2 SAAADI. Trimming left V 2 bases short and J 1 base short, with 17 bases between. The CDR3 loop spans 17 amino acids. Study-level findings and limits: Only blood samples were collected, and tissue repertoires likely differ.

Donors comprised healthy HIV-negative adults lacking recent acute infections or vaccinations. Splitting the CD4+ cells yielded a CD45RA+ naive subset and a CD45RA-negative memory subset. The rearrangement joins TRBV10-2 to TRBJ1-1, with D tentatively TRBD1 (5 bases). Material: naive CD4+ T cells from PBMCs. Specified subset: CD45RA+ positively selected. The TCR originated in a man aged 18-30 years in good health. Some clones in this sample may be carry-over from other donors' samples. The CDR3 bases are TGCGCCAGCAGTGAGCGGTCGCCAGGGCTAAAGAACACTGAAGCTTTCTTT. Residues: CASSERSPGLKNTEAFF.